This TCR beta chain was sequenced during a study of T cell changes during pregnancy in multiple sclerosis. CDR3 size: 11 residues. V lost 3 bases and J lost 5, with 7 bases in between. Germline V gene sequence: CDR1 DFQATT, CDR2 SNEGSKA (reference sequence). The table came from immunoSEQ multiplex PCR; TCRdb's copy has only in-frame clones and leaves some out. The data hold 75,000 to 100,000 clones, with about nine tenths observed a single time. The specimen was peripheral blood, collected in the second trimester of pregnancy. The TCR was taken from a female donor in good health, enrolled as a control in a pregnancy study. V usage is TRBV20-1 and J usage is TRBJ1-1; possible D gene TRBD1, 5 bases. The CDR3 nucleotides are TGCAGTGCTAGGGGGGGGACTGAAGCTTTCTTT. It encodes CSARGGTEAFF.